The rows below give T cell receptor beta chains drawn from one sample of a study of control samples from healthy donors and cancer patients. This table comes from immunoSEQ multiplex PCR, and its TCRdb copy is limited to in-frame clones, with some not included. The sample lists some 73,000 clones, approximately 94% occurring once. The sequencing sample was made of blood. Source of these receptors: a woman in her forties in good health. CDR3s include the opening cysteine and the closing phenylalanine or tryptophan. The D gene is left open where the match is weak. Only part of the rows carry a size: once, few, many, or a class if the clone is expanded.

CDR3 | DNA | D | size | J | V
CSVAPGQEQFF | TGCAGCGTCGCCCCGGGACAGGAGCAGTTCTTC | TRBD1 | . | TRBJ2-1 | TRBV29-1
CASSLVGTLVVETQYF | TGTGCCAGCAGCTTAGTCGGGACTCTCGTCGTGGAGACCCAGTACTTC | . | . | TRBJ2-5 | TRBV7-8
CATSRDMYNEQFF | TGTGCCACCAGCAGAGACATGTACAATGAGCAGTTCTTC | . | few | TRBJ2-1 | TRBV15
CASSLAWSNYYNEQFF | TGTGCCAGCAGCTTGGCCTGGAGCAACTATTACAATGAGCAGTTCTTC | . | . | TRBJ2-1 | TRBV5-6
CASSFGPQGAYEQYF | TGTGCCAGCAGCTTTGGGCCACAGGGGGCGTACGAGCAGTACTTC | TRBD1 | . | TRBJ2-7 | TRBV7-8
CASSSMSSTSYEQYF | TGTGCCAGCAGCTCGATGTCCTCGACTTCCTACGAGCAGTACTTC | . | . | TRBJ2-7 | TRBV11-2
CASSSPLSGPTNTEAFF | TGTGCCAGCAGCTCGCCCCTCTCGGGACCGACGAACACTGAAGCTTTCTTT | . | . | TRBJ1-1 | TRBV5-6
CASSERGLWDEQFF | TGCGCCAGCAGTGAGAGGGGGTTATGGGATGAGCAGTTCTTC | . | once | TRBJ2-1 | TRBV10-1
CASSSIQGASEKLFF | TGTGCCAGCAGTTCGATCCAGGGGGCTAGCGAAAAACTGTTTTTT | TRBD1 | . | TRBJ1-4 | TRBV28
CASSQSRTSGAKNIQYF | TGCGCCAGCAGCCAGAGTAGAACTAGCGGGGCCAAAAACATTCAGTACTTC | TRBD2 | . | TRBJ2-4 | TRBV4-3
CASSPEAGGTDTQYF | TGTGCCAGCAGCCCAGAAGCGGGGGGGACAGATACGCAGTATTTT | TRBD2 | once | TRBJ2-3 | TRBV6-4
CASSPASGGYLTGELFF | TGTGCCAGCAGCCCGGCTAGCGGGGGCTATTTGACCGGGGAGCTGTTTTTT | TRBD2 | . | TRBJ2-2 | TRBV28
CASRSRWAVSYEQYF | TGTGCCAGCAGATCCCGGTGGGCTGTCTCCTACGAGCAGTACTTC | . | once | TRBJ2-7 | TRBV13
CASSYTGGGDWPQHF | TGTGCCAGCAGTTACACTGGAGGGGGGGACTGGCCCCAGCATTTT | . | . | TRBJ1-5 | TRBV6-6
CASSPGVGDEKLFF | TGTGCCAGCTCACCAGGGGTAGGTGACGAAAAACTGTTTTTT | . | . | TRBJ1-4 | TRBV18
CASSIGGRGANTEAFF | TGTGCCAGTAGTATAGGTGGCAGGGGGGCGAACACTGAAGCTTTCTTT | TRBD1 | . | TRBJ1-1 | TRBV19
CASSFHPETGSTEAFF | TGTGCCAGCAGTTTTCACCCCGAAACAGGGAGCACTGAAGCTTTCTTT | . | . | TRBJ1-1 | TRBV7-8
CATGSGGIADTQYF | TGTGCCACAGGTAGCGGGGGGATCGCAGATACGCAGTATTTT | TRBD2 | . | TRBJ2-3 | TRBV6-6
CASSGTSGGWNEQFF | TGTGCCAGCAGCGGGACTAGCGGGGGTTGGAATGAGCAGTTCTTC | TRBD2 | once | TRBJ2-1 | TRBV9
CASRSDRGIQPQHF | TGTGCCAGCAGATCCGACAGGGGGATACAGCCCCAGCATTTT | TRBD1 | . | TRBJ1-5 | TRBV28
CASRGQAGGYTF | TGTGCCAGCAGGGGACAAGCTGGGGGCTACACCTTC | . | once | TRBJ1-2 | TRBV12-3/TRBV12-4
CASSEGESNQPQHF | TGTGCCAGCAGCGAAGGGGAAAGCAATCAGCCCCAGCATTTT | . | . | TRBJ1-5 | TRBV2
CAISRVMTDQETQYF | TGTGCCATCAGTAGGGTGATGACAGACCAAGAGACCCAGTACTTC | . | . | TRBJ2-5 | TRBV10-3
CASSSDGEDTQYF | TGTGCCAGCAGCTCGGACGGGGAGGATACGCAGTATTTT | . | . | TRBJ2-3 | TRBV7-9